Listed below are T cell receptor beta chains from one sample, sequenced in a study of vaccination effects on CD4 cells after COVID-19. TCRdb's copy holds only in-frame clones and misses some; the assay was immunoSEQ multiplex PCR. The sample has fewer than 55,000 clones; roughly 73% are singletons. Their specific antigens are unknown. This specimen was CD4+ T cells from PBMCs cultured with HCoV-OC43 spike peptides, taken before COVID-19 vaccination. The receptor source for this set is a human donor who received a COVID-19 vaccine. The CDR3 runs from the conserved cysteine through the conserved F or W. D genes are given only for firm matches. For some rows the clone size is stated as once, few or many, or as a class when expanded; others skip it.

d_gene	abundance	v_gene	j_gene	CDR3aa	CDR3nt
.	.	TRBV7-8	TRBJ2-2	CASSVDSTGELFF	TGTGCCAGCAGCGTCGACAGCACCGGGGAGCTGTTTTTT
TRBD2	.	TRBV10-2	TRBJ2-4	CASSRAGSTSSGKNIQYF	TGCGCCAGCAGTCGGGCAGGGTCAACCTCTAGCGGCAAAAACATTCAGTACTTC
TRBD1	.	TRBV7-9	TRBJ1-4	CASSRGTGNEKLFF	TGTGCCAGCAGCCGTGGGACAGGGAATGAAAAACTGTTTTTT
TRBD1	.	TRBV5-6	TRBJ1-1	CASSLRTGAAEAFF	TGTGCCAGCAGCTTAAGGACAGGGGCGGCTGAAGCTTTCTTT
.	.	TRBV11-2	TRBJ1-1	CASSLDEGEAFF	TGTGCCAGCAGCTTAGATGAGGGTGAAGCTTTCTTT
.	.	TRBV4-3	TRBJ2-2	CASSPQWVNTGELFF	TGCGCCAGCAGCCCACAGTGGGTAAACACCGGGGAGCTGTTTTTT
.	.	TRBV3-1/TRBV3-2	TRBJ2-5	CASRPLGVQETQYF	TGTGCCAGCAGACCCCTTGGGGTTCAAGAGACCCAGTACTTC
.	few	TRBV6-5	TRBJ1-6	CASSPGQYNSPLHF	TGTGCCAGCAGTCCGGGACAATATAATTCACCCCTCCACTTT
TRBD1	.	TRBV2	TRBJ1-2	CASSRRGQGYGYTF	TGTGCCAGCAGTCGAAGGGGACAGGGGTATGGCTACACCTTC
.	once	TRBV6-1	TRBJ1-5	CASSEVIGNQPQHF	TGTGCCAGCAGTGAAGTTATAGGGAATCAGCCCCAGCATTTT
TRBD1	.	TRBV15	TRBJ1-6	CATSAGGGTVYSPLHF	TGTGCCACCAGCGCCGGAGGGGGGACAGTCTATTCACCCCTCCACTTT
.	few	TRBV30	TRBJ1-3	CAWSAHSGAGNTIYF	TGTGCCTGGAGTGCCCATTCGGGGGCAGGAAACACCATATATTTT
.	few	TRBV24-1	TRBJ1-2	CATSESGRRHGYTF	TGTGCCACCAGTGAGTCCGGGCGCCGCCATGGCTACACCTTC
.	once	TRBV28	TRBJ2-5	CARFPDCQETQYF	TGTGCCAGATTCCCGGACTGCCAAGAGACCCAGTACTTC
.	.	TRBV28	TRBJ1-1	CASRQGQLNTEAFF	TGTGCCAGCAGACAAGGACAGTTGAACACTGAAGCTTTCTTT
TRBD1	.	TRBV7-2	TRBJ2-5	CASSSNRGYETQYF	TGTGCCAGCAGCTCGAACAGGGGGTACGAGACCCAGTACTTC
.	.	TRBV19	TRBJ1-2	CASSWGATGYTF	TGTGCCAGTAGTTGGGGGGCAACTGGCTACACCTTC
TRBD1	.	TRBV3-1/TRBV3-2	TRBJ2-3	CASGTGGTDTQYF	TGTGCCAGCGGGACAGGGGGCACAGATACGCAGTATTTT
TRBD1	once	TRBV10-3	TRBJ2-1	CAIRTGTGESYNEQFF	TGTGCCATCCGGACCGGGACAGGGGAATCCTACAATGAGCAGTTCTTC
.	.	TRBV4-1	TRBJ1-4	CASIEGRLGTAATNEKLFF	TGCGCCAGCATCGAAGGGCGTCTTGGCACAGCGGCAACTAATGAAAAACTGTTTTTT
TRBD1	.	TRBV6-6	TRBJ1-1	CASKTGGFTEAFF	TGTGCCAGCAAGACAGGGGGCTTTACTGAAGCTTTCTTT
.	.	TRBV9	TRBJ2-5	CASSASQRPETQYF	TGTGCCAGCAGCGCCTCACAGAGACCAGAGACCCAGTACTTC
TRBD1	.	TRBV5-6	TRBJ1-4	CASSLGKGTGNEKLFF	TGTGCCAGCAGCTTGGGAAAAGGGACAGGGAATGAAAAACTGTTTTTT
.	once	TRBV10-3	TRBJ1-1	CAISESGGRATEAFF	TGTGCCATCAGTGAGTCGGGGGGAAGGGCCACTGAAGCTTTCTTT
.	.	TRBV5-1	TRBJ2-3	CATRPQTSTDTQYF	TGCGCCACACGCCCGCAGACAAGCACAGATACGCAGTATTTT
TRBD1	.	TRBV18	TRBJ1-2	CASSPPMGQGGIYGYTF	TGTGCCAGCTCACCACCGATGGGACAGGGGGGAATTTATGGCTACACCTTC
TRBD1	.	TRBV5-1	TRBJ1-1	CASSPLMWTGGFVTEAFF	TGCGCCAGCAGCCCCTTGATGTGGACAGGGGGGTTTGTCACTGAAGCTTTCTTT
.	.	TRBV28	TRBJ2-3	CASSSTAPGTQYF	TGTGCCAGCAGTTCCACGGCCCCAGGTACGCAGTATTTT
.	.	TRBV5-1	TRBJ2-3	CASRPGVGSTDTQYF	TGCGCCAGCAGGCCCGGGGTTGGTAGCACAGATACGCAGTATTTT
.	.	TRBV7-2	TRBJ1-1	CASSSQGNTEAFF	TGTGCCAGCAGCTCCCAAGGAAACACTGAAGCTTTCTTT
.	.	TRBV11-1	TRBJ2-1	CASSLVGQDSNEQFF	TGTGCCAGCAGCTTAGTAGGTCAGGACTCCAATGAGCAGTTCTTC
.	few	TRBV7-2	TRBJ2-3	CASSRDTGTDTQYF	TGTGCCAGCAGCCGGGACACTGGCACAGATACGCAGTATTTT
TRBD1	few	TRBV2	TRBJ1-1	CASRDRENTEAFF	TGTGCCAGCAGGGACAGGGAGAACACTGAAGCTTTCTTT
.	.	TRBV11-2	TRBJ2-3	CASSPRQGPSTDTQYF	TGTGCCAGCAGCCCCCGACAAGGTCCTAGCACAGATACGCAGTATTTT
TRBD1	few	TRBV5-1	TRBJ2-3	CASSLGGTGGTDTQYF	TGCGCCAGCAGCTTGGGCGGGACAGGGGGCACAGATACGCAGTATTTT
.	.	TRBV6-2/TRBV6-3	TRBJ1-5	CASSYPQVNQPQHF	TGTGCCAGCAGTTACCCACAGGTTAATCAGCCCCAGCATTTT
.	once	TRBV7-2	TRBJ2-1	CASGEDGVEFF	TGTGCCAGCGGAGAGGACGGGGTGGAGTTCTTC
.	.	TRBV2	TRBJ2-2	CASSEARLANTGELFF	TGTGCCAGCAGTGAAGCCCGACTAGCGAACACCGGGGAGCTGTTTTTT
TRBD1	.	TRBV18	TRBJ2-5	CASSQTGGSPVETQYF	TGTGCCAGCTCGCAGACAGGGGGGAGCCCGGTAGAGACCCAGTACTTC
.	.	TRBV6-6	TRBJ2-2	CASTPSQGGIGELFF	TGTGCCAGCACCCCGTCGCAGGGCGGCATCGGGGAGCTGTTTTTT
.	.	TRBV3-1/TRBV3-2	TRBJ1-3	CASSLHLNTIYF	TGTGCCAGCAGTCTTCATTTAAACACCATATATTTT
.	once	TRBV5-1	TRBJ2-2	CASSFRPENTGELFF	TGCGCCAGCAGCTTCCGTCCAGAGAACACCGGGGAGCTGTTTTTT
TRBD2	few	TRBV7-2	TRBJ2-1	CASSYRLAGTYNEQFF	TGTGCCAGCAGCTATCGACTAGCGGGGACCTACAATGAGCAGTTCTTC
.	.	TRBV7-2	TRBJ1-2	CASSLEQGVGGYTF	TGTGCCAGCAGCTTAGAACAGGGAGTGGGCGGCTACACCTTC
.	once	TRBV2	TRBJ1-1	CASGGEWGTEAFF	TGTGCCAGCGGCGGGGAGTGGGGCACTGAAGCTTTCTTT
.	.	TRBV2	TRBJ1-1	CASSADEANTEAFF	TGTGCCAGCAGTGCCGATGAGGCGAACACTGAAGCTTTCTTT
.	.	TRBV7-3	TRBJ2-5	CASSLHWGETQYF	TGTGCCAGCAGCTTACACTGGGGGGAGACCCAGTACTTC
.	.	TRBV4-3	TRBJ1-2	CASSQGDGVSYGYTF	TGCGCCAGCAGCCAAGGGGACGGGGTTTCCTATGGCTACACCTTC
.	.	TRBV7-3	TRBJ2-2	CASSPGDRELFF	TGTGCCAGCAGCCCAGGGGACAGGGAGCTGTTTTTT
.	.	TRBV7-9	TRBJ2-5	CASSLMTREETQYF	TGTGCCAGCAGCCTCATGACTAGGGAAGAGACCCAGTACTTC
.	.	TRBV7-9	TRBJ2-5	CASSLEVTRKETQYF	TGTGCCAGCAGCTTAGAGGTGACTAGAAAAGAGACCCAGTACTTC
.	.	TRBV27	TRBJ1-2	CASSLSGTLNYGYTF	TGTGCCAGCAGTTTATCTGGGACACTAAACTATGGCTACACCTTC
.	.	TRBV18	TRBJ1-1	CASSPNTLNTEAFF	TGTGCCAGCTCACCTAATACACTGAACACTGAAGCTTTCTTT
.	.	TRBV19	TRBJ1-6	CASSPQVSYNSPLHF	TGTGCCAGTAGTCCTCAAGTCTCCTATAATTCACCCCTCCACTTT
TRBD1	.	TRBV6-1	TRBJ1-2	CASSEAEDRADGYTF	TGTGCCAGCAGTGAAGCCGAGGACAGGGCAGATGGCTACACCTTC